The 21 T cell receptor beta chains below all came from one sample that was sequenced in a study of blood T cell repertoires in COVID-19. Sequencing used immunoSEQ multiplex PCR; TCRdb keeps in-frame clones, though not all of them. The data show 180,000 or so clones, more than 75% seen once. The specimen sequenced was peripheral blood. These receptors all come from a woman aged 50 to 60 with active or convalescent COVID-19.

Here the CDR3 DNA reads TGTGCCAGTAGTTCCCGGACTAGCGGGACGGATGAGCAGTTCTTC. This codes for CASSSRTSGTDEQFF. The rearrangement links TRBV19 to TRBJ2-1; 12 nucleotides line up with TRBD2. CDR1 and CDR2 from the germline V gene are LNHDA and SQIVND (reference sequence). V dropped 5 bases and J dropped 8; count of bases not matched to a gene: 7. The CDR3 contains 15 residues. Using reference TRBV19 and TRBJ2-1 for the parts outside the CDR3, the full variable domain is DGGITQSPKYLFRKEGQNVTLSCEQNLNHDAMYWYRQDPGQGLRLIYYSQIVNDFQKGDIAEGYSVSREKKESFPLTVTSAQKNPTAFYLCASSSRTSGTDEQFFGPGTRLTVL.

This chain connects TRBV18 to TRBJ2-3; 10 nucleotides line up with TRBD2. Trimming cost V 3 bases and J 3 bases; bases outside gene matches: 0. The germline gives CDR1 KGHSH, CDR2 LQKENI. CDR3 length: 14 amino acids. The CDR3 spells CASSPGLATDTQYF. Here the CDR3 DNA reads TGTGCCAGCTCACCGGGACTAGCGACAGATACGCAGTATTTT. Looking up the rest from reference TRBV18 and TRBJ2-3 gives the full variable domain: NAGVMQNPRHLVRRRGQEARLRCSPMKGHSHVYWYRQLPEEGLKFMVYLQKENIIDESGMPKERFSAEFPKEGPSILRIQQVVRGDSAAYFCASSPGLATDTQYFGPGTRLTVL.

This clone was recorded once. The chain couples TRBV30 to TRBJ1-2; the match to TRBD1 covers 7 bases. Germline assignment: CDR1 GTSNPN and CDR2 SVGIG (reference sequence). V gave up 7 bases and J gave up 2 bases; unmatched junction bases: 10. This CDR3 contains 14 residues. In nucleotides, the CDR3 is TGTGCCTCGGCCTGGGACAGCCAGAACTATGGCTACACCTTC. This codes for CASAWDSQNYGYTF.

CDR3 sequence: CASSQEVGRGGSPLHF. CDR3 DNA sequence: TGTGCCAGCAGCCAAGAAGTGGGCAGGGGCGGCTCACCCCTCCACTTT. This rearrangement joins TRBV14 to TRBJ1-6; a weak D match, TRBD1 (6 bases). The CDR3 consists of 16 residues. Germline loops: CDR1 SGHDN, CDR2 FVKESK. V was clipped by 0 bases and J by 10 bases, with 16 bases between them.

The rearrangement uses TRBV18 and TRBJ1-4; D gene unclear. Deletions cut 6 bases from V and 7 bases from J, with 18 bases between. There are 15 residues in the CDR3. The germline V gene has CDR1 KGHSH and CDR2 LQKENI. CDR3 amino acids: CASSPSFGVGEKLFF. The CDR3 DNA is TGTGCCAGCTCCCCCAGTTTCGGGGTGGGTGAAAAACTGTTTTTT.

This clone was seen a single time. J is TRBJ1-2 and V is TRBV28; 11 bases agree with TRBD1. Unmatched junction bases numbered 9, after V lost 8 bases and J lost 4 bases. The CDR3 is 15 amino acids. CDR1 is MDHEN and CDR2 is SYDVKM in the germline V gene. DNA for the CDR3: TGTGCCAGCTCCGGACAGGGGGCTGCCCTCTATGGCTACACCTTC. Translating it yields CASSGQGAALYGYTF.

The rearrangement uses TRBV18 and TRBJ2-7, with D possibly matching TRBD1 (6 bases). The V and J ends lost 3 bases and 4 bases respectively, with 19 bases between them. The CDR3 runs 16 residues. Germline V CDR1 and CDR2: KGHSH, LQKENI. CDR3 sequence (DNA): TGTGCCAGCTCACCTCTGGACAGAGTCCCGCTTTACGAGCAGTACTTC. Protein product: CASSPLDRVPLYEQYF.

The CDR3 spells CASSLDTPLGQKDWQYF. CDR3 coding DNA: TGTGCCAGCAGCTTAGACACCCCCCTCGGACAGAAAGATTGGCAGTACTTC. The chain recombines TRBV7-9 with TRBJ2-4, with D possibly TRBD1 on 6 matching bases. The CDR3 is 17 residues long. Looked up from germline, CDR1 is SEHNR and CDR2 is FQNEAQ (reference sequence). Trimming removed 1 base at V and 13 bases at J, with 26 bases between.

The chain combines TRBV6-5 with TRBJ1-2; TRBD1 agrees at 7 bases. J gave up 8 bases and V 6 bases, and 12 bases lay outside the gene matches. There are 14 residues in the CDR3. CDR1 MNHEY and CDR2 SVGAGI come from the germline V gene. The CDR3 sequence: CASRKGTATSGYTF. The CDR3 nucleotides are TGTGCCAGCAGGAAAGGGACAGCTACCTCGGGCTACACCTTC.

The chain uses TRBV6-2 or TRBV6-3 and TRBJ2-1, with 8 positions matching TRBD2. The CDR3 contains 19 residues. V gave up 0 bases and J gave up 1 base; unmatched junction bases: 11. Germline V lookup: CDR1 MNHEY, CDR2 SVGEGT. The CDR3: CASSYSGASGRPSYNEQFF. CDR3 bases: TGTGCCAGCAGTTACTCCGGGGCTAGCGGGCGGCCTTCCTACAATGAGCAGTTCTTC.

V gene TRBV29-1 combines with J gene TRBJ1-1, with D perhaps matching TRBD1 (5 bases). Germline V gives CDR1 SQVTM, CDR2 ANQGSEA. The CDR3 spans 12 residues. V dropped 7 bases and J dropped 3 bases, with 12 bases sitting between them. The CDR3: CSAEGRDTEAFF. CDR3 coding DNA: TGCAGCGCTGAGGGCAGGGACACTGAAGCTTTCTTT.

Remarks on this clone: Other DNA variants within this sample encode the same CDR3. The V gene is TRBV7-2, the J gene TRBJ2-1; 8 bases map to TRBD2. Germline loops: CDR1 SGHTA, CDR2 FQGNSA. CDR3 size: 15 residues. With 4 bases clipped from V and 5 bases from J, the junction kept 7 bases outside the gene matches. CDR3 coding DNA: TGTGCCAGCAGCTCAACCGGGACTAGGGACAATGAGCAGTTCTTC. Its translation is CASSSTGTRDNEQFF.

The chain links TRBV12-3 or TRBV12-4 to TRBJ1-1; tentatively, D is TRBD1 (6 bases). Trimming took off 6 bases at V and 4 bases at J, with 12 bases between the two ends. This CDR3 spans 13 amino acids. The CDR3 sequence: CASRLGGGTEAFF. The DNA for the CDR3 is TGTGCCAGCAGACTAGGGGGGGGCACTGAAGCTTTCTTT.

The chain couples TRBV7-9 to TRBJ2-1; a weak D match, TRBD2 (6 bases). Trimming left V 0 bases short and J 10 bases short, with 13 bases between. This CDR3 is 14 amino acids long. CDR1 and CDR2 from the germline V gene are SEHNR and FQNEAQ (reference sequence). The chain's CDR3 is CASSLAGGVNEQFF. The CDR3 nucleotides are TGTGCCAGCAGCTTAGCGGGAGGAGTCAACGAGCAGTTCTTC.

This clone came up a few times. The chain combines TRBV21-1 with TRBJ2-4; the table names TRBD2, a call not compared with the DNA. TRBV21-1 is shown as a pseudogene. The CDR3 covers 16 residues. CDR3 region: CAGGDRLAEIKNIQYF. CDR3 sequence (DNA): TGTGCCGGGGGGGATAGACTAGCGGAGATTAAAAACATTCAGTACTTC.

This chain links TRBV19 with TRBJ2-5; D gene ambiguous. Between the trimmed V and J ends, which lost 1 base and 5 bases, there was a span of 14 bases. This CDR3 spans 15 amino acids. The germline V gene encodes CDR1 LNHDA and CDR2 SQIVND (reference sequence). CDR3 DNA: TGTGCCAGTAGTATAGGGTCCTCCCTCGGGGAGACCCAGTACTTC. Translation gives CASSIGSSLGETQYF.

The sample holds a few counts of this clone. J is TRBJ1-5 and V is TRBV30, with 7 bases fitting TRBD1. V dropped 4 bases and J dropped 7; count of bases not matched to a gene: 4. This CDR3 spans 12 amino acids. Germline values: CDR1 GTSNPN, CDR2 SVGIG (reference sequence). The CDR3 loop reads CAWNRGSQPQHF. CDR3 DNA: TGTGCCTGGAACAGGGGAAGCCAGCCCCAGCATTTT.

This clone was counted many times. The chain recombines TRBV29-1 with TRBJ1-6; tentative D call: TRBD1 (6 bases). V was trimmed by 4 bases and J by 7 bases, leaving 11 bases between them. The CDR3 has 13 amino acids. In germline, CDR1 is SQVTM, CDR2 ANQGSEA. CDR3 DNA: TGCAGCGTTGCGGACAGTGGGAATTCACCCCTCCACTTT. It codes for CSVADSGNSPLHF.

Here the CDR3 reads CASSPAAGEAKNIQYF. The DNA of the CDR3 is TGCGCCAGCAGCCCCGCGGCAGGGGAAGCCAAAAACATTCAGTACTTC. The chain joins TRBV10-1 to TRBJ2-4; maybe TRBD1 (6 bases). This CDR3 contains 16 residues. The germline V gene has CDR1 WNHNN and CDR2 SYGVQD (reference sequence). With 6 bases removed from V and 0 bases from J, the gap between germline ends came to 15 bases.

The table lists this clone with a few counts. The chain is built from TRBV7-3 and TRBJ1-2; D uncertain. With 1 base removed from V and 6 bases from J, the gap between germline ends came to 9 bases. Germline lookup yields CDR1 SGHTA and CDR2 FQGTGA. The CDR3 is 13 amino acids. This CDR3 is CASSLNNEDGYTF. The CDR3 nucleotides read TGTGCCAGCAGCTTAAATAATGAGGATGGCTACACCTTC.

As concerns this clone: Distinct nucleotide sequences in the sample also encode this CDR3. The chain employs TRBV5-1 and TRBJ1-6; TRBD1 matches 10 bases. This CDR3 is 15 amino acids long. Germline assignment: CDR1 SGHRS and CDR2 YFSETQ. Trimming removed 0 bases from V and 6 bases from J; junction bases left unmatched: 0. The CDR3 nucleotides are TGCGCCAGCAGCTTGGGACAGGGGGCTAATTCACCCCTCCACTTT. Protein sequence: CASSLGQGANSPLHF.